This T cell receptor beta chain stems from a study of shared clonotypes between healthy human individuals. Findings and caveats of the study: On the whole, naive subsets had larger estimated richness than memory subsets had.

Here immunoSEQ multiplex PCR was the method, and the copy in TCRdb shows in-frame clones only, minus some. The data contain approximately 530,000 clones, more than 95% of them singletons. In the CD4+ fraction, cells were divided into CD45RA+ naive and CD45RA-negative memory subsets. Trimming removed 5 bases from V and 1 base from J, with 11 bases in between. Germline V gene data show CDR1 as WSHSY and CDR2 as SAAADI. The CDR3 runs to 14 residues. This clone appeared once. Its antigen remains unidentified. V and J are TRBV10-2 and TRBJ1-1; D unclear. Sample: naive CD4+ T cells sorted from blood. Subset specified: CD45RA+ positively selected. This sequence was found in a woman aged 30 to 39 in good health. This CDR3 is CASSPPGGNTEAFF. In DNA, the CDR3 is TGCGCCAGCAGTCCTCCGGGAGGGAACACTGAAGCTTTCTTT.